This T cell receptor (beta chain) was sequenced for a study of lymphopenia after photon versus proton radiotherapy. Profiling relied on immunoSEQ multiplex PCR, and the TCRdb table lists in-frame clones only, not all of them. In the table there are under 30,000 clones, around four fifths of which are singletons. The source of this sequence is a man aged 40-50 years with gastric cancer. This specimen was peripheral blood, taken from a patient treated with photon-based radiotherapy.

CDR3 sequence (DNA): TGCGCCAGCAGCTTGGGGGGACAGGGGCGAGATACGCAGTATTTT. Translation: CASSLGGQGRDTQYF. This sequence joins TRBV5-1 and TRBJ2-3, with 10 bases aligning to TRBD1. CDR1 is SGHRS and CDR2 is YFSETQ in the germline V gene. With 0 bases clipped from V and 5 bases from J, the junction kept 3 bases outside the gene matches. This CDR3 has 15 residues.